This T cell receptor (beta chain) was recovered during a study of metastatic and nonmetastatic thyroid tumors. About the research overall: Malignant and benign thyroid patients had repertoires compared in peripheral blood and tumor or nodule tissue.

As originally analysed: Between-group CDR3 differences, defined by clinicopathological status, yielded a distant-metastasis classifier for papillary thyroid cancer. TCRdb redid the clone calls on the PCR reads using MiXCR. TCRdb's processing, not the study's, gives the V and J calls here. This sample has around 20,000 clones, with 20% to 25% found just once. Details on this clone: Its specificity is unknown.

Prior to thyroid surgery, none of the patients had received any treatment. In germline, CDR1 is LGHDT, CDR2 YNNKEL (reference sequence). Trimming removed 3 bases at V and 7 bases at J, with 13 bases between. This CDR3 spans 14 amino acids. Points from the study as a whole: Relative to benign nodules, malignant thyroid tumors were reportedly characterized by significantly elevated TCR beta diversity in blood and tumor.

The genes are TRBV3-1 and TRBJ1-5; D is undetermined. The sequence came from a male donor with papillary thyroid cancer or a benign thyroid nodule (not recorded which). Some clones in this sample may be carry-over from other donors' samples. Sequencing was performed on blood. CDR3 sequence: CASSHGLQAQPQHF. DNA of the CDR3: TGTGCCAGCAGCCACGGCTTACAAGCACAGCCCCAGCATTTT.